Detailed here is one T cell receptor beta chain. Its antigen remains unidentified. Germline CDR1 PRHDT, CDR2 FYEKMQ (reference sequence). The length of the CDR3 is 14 residues. The V end lost 6 bases, the J end lost 5 bases, and 14 bases lay between the germline ends. The data originate from a study of cytomegalovirus exposure and HLA in healthy donors. The overall study: A subsequent analysis stated that the 120 validation repertoires were run on the same platform as the roughly 700 first-cohort repertoires. Study outcomes and limitations: Confirmation was obtained in vitro that a few CMV-associated chains are specific for CMV antigens. Altogether, 150 to 200 TCR beta chains were recorded as cytomegalovirus-associated. Accounts indicate the classifier identified cytomegalovirus status with strong specificity and sensitivity.

Profiling relied on immunoSEQ multiplex PCR, and the TCRdb table lists in-frame clones only, not all of them. The repertoire holds 160,000 or so clones, approximately 90% seen once, with more than 1.3% in the top ten. The TCR sequence derives from a woman in her 30s in good health and CMV-seronegative. The sequenced sample consisted of PBMCs. This chain uses TRBV13 with TRBJ2-1; D not certain. The CDR3 here is CASSISYEDNEQFF. CDR3 DNA: TGTGCCAGCAGTATCAGTTACGAGGACAATGAGCAGTTCTTC.